This TCR beta chain was identified during a study of post-analysis software for immune sequencing data (dated by TCRdb to about 2015). Study-wide context: Relapsing-remitting, secondary progressive and progressive-relapsing multiple sclerosis were recorded as disease courses, and subtype annotation was lacking for some patients. A subset of samples was prepared in parallel using single-end sample barcoding, then pooled and co-amplified after Illumina adapter ligation. The patient repertoires were compared against 10 to 12 previously published healthy control repertoires obtained from donors aged about 6 to 25 years. Here is what the overall study found, with its caveats: Significantly higher frequencies in patients than in controls were found for several TRBV segments, including TRBV5-6, TRBV5-1 and TRBV20-1. The multiple sclerosis patient group was slightly younger than the control group. Strong co-clustering of samples prepared in the same batch was shown by direct clustering with F measure, prompting a batch-effect correction. Compared with controls, multiple sclerosis patients had significantly lower normalized Chao1 diversity, a finding suggesting substantial peripheral T-cell clonal expansion.

The CDR3 measures 16 amino acids from cysteine to phenylalanine. This entry keeps only the CDR3 DNA: 48 bases, framed from base 1. Trimming costs V 1 base and J 4 bases, and their ends lie 14 bases apart. From a lookup of the germline V gene, CDR1 and CDR2 are SGHDN and FVKESK. Library creation used PCR. Sequencing relied on an Illumina HiSeq 2500. To reduce PCR and sequencing biases, unique molecular identifiers were incorporated into the TCR beta cDNA libraries. Per 1 to 10 million input T cells, roughly 0.5 million cDNA molecules were obtained, such that each molecule approximated one T cell. Patient libraries were prepared and sequenced with the same protocol used for the earlier healthy control dataset. Samples belonging to the same batch were prepared together, multiplexed and sequenced on a shared HiSeq lane. The published analysis was carried out like this. MIGEC handled the raw barcoded reads, throwing out single-read molecular identifier groups before consensus assembly and CDR3 extraction. Clonotype tables were post-analysed with VDJtools, and diversity was normalized by down-sampling all datasets to the smallest sample size. To correct batch-related cross-sample contamination, repertoire overlap clustering matched CDR3 amino acid sequences but not nucleotide sequences. TCRdb took the public reads, trimmed them with fastp at Q25, ran MiXCR for clone calling and kept in-frame beta chains. When rows share a CDR3 protein, they turn into one entry using the most common DNA and genes. TCRdb's processing, not the study's, gives the V and J calls here. The sample profile shows around 160,000 distinct CDR3 sequences; about 34% of them were found once. About 26% of the sample lies in the top ten.

A few counts support this clonotype. Its antigen is not yet known. No base-level quality is on record; no much larger clone is a single base apart. The time point label for this specimen denotes: second blood draw from one MS patient after hematopoietic stem cell transplantation. TCR beta repertoires were profiled from peripheral blood of approximately 13 young patients with multiple sclerosis to demonstrate the VDJtools post-analysis software. The multiple sclerosis patients were children and adolescents ranging in age from roughly 6 to 15 years. This clonotype was sampled from a girl aged 10 to 17 with multiple sclerosis. Donor details come from another sample of the same person, matched by shared clones. The specimen was blood, collected after autologous hematopoietic stem cell transplantation. The V gene is TRBV14 and the J gene is TRBJ2-1; TRBD2 is possibly the D segment (5 matching bases). The CDR3 protein sequence reads: CASSQAVGPGYNEQFF. At the DNA level, the sequence is TGTGCCAGCAGCCAAGCTGTCGGTCCGGGGTACAATGAGCAGTTCTTC.